These 2 T cell receptor beta chains were all obtained from the same sample, sequenced in a study of blood T cell repertoires in COVID-19. Libraries were prepared by immunoSEQ multiplex PCR; TCRdb keeps only in-frame clonotypes and omits some of them. Of under 200,000 clones in the sample, 80% to 85% were seen once. The sample taken for sequencing was PBMCs or T cells enriched from blood (not recorded which). The receptors were sampled from a woman aged 25 to 39 who had been exposed to COVID-19.

V and J are TRBV15 and TRBJ1-5, with TRBD1 identical over 7 bases. V gave up 0 bases and J gave up 9 bases; unmatched junction bases: 20. Germline CDR1 LNHNV, CDR2 YYDKDF (reference sequence). The CDR3 consists of 19 residues. The CDR3 protein is CATSRDPIRGTAAWRPQHF. CDR3 nucleotides: TGTGCCACCAGCAGAGATCCCATCAGGGGGACAGCAGCTTGGAGGCCCCAGCATTTT.

This rearrangement joins TRBV4-2 to TRBJ1-3, with D hard to call. The germline gives CDR1 LGHNA, CDR2 YNFKEQ. The V end lost 1 base, the J end lost 0 bases, and 10 bases lay between the germline ends. The CDR3 has 16 residues. The CDR3 sequence is CASSQVKPNSGNTIYF. The CDR3 DNA is TGTGCCAGCAGCCAAGTCAAACCTAACTCTGGAAACACCATATATTTT.